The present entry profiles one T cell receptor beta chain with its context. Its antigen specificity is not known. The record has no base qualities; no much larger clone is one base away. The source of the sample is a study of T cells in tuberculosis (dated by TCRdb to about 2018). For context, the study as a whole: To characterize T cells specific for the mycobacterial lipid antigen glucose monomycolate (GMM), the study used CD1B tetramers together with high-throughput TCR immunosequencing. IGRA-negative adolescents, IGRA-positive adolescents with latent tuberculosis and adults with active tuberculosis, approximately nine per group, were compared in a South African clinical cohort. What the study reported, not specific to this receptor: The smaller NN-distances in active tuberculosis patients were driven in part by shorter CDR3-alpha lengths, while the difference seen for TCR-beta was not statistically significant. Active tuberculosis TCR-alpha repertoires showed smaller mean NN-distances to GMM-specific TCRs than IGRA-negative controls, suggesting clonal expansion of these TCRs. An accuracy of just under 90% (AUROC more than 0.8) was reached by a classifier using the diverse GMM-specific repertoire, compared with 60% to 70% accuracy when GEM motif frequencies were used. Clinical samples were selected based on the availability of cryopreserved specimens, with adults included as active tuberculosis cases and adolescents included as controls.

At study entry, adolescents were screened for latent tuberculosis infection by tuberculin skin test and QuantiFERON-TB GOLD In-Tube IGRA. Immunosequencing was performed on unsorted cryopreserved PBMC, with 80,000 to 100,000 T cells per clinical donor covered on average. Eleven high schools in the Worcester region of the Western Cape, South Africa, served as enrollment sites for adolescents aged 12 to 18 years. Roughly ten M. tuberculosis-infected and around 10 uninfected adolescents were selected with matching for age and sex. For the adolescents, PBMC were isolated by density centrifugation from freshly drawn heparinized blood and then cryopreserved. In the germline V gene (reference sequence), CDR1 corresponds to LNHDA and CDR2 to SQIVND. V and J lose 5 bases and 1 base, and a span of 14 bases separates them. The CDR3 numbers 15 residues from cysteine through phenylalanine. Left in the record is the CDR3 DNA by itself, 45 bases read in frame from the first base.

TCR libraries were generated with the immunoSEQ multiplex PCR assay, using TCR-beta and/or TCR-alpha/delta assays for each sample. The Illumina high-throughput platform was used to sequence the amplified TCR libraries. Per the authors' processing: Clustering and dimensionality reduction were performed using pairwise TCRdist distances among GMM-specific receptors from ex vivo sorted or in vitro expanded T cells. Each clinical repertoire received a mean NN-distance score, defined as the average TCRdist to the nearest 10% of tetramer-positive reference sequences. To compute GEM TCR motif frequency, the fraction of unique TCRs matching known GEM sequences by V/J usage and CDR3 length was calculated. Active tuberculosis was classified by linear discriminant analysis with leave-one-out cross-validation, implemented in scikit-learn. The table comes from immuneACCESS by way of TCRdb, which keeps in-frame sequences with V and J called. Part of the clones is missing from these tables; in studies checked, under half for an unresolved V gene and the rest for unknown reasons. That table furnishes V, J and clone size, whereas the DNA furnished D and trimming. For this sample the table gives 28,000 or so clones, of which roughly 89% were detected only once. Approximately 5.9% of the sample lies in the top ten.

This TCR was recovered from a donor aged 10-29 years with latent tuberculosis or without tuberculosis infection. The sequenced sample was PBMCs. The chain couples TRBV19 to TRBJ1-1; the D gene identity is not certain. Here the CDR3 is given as CASSSRRQTNTEAFF. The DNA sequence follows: TGTGCCAGTAGTTCACGGAGGCAGACGAACACTGAAGCTTTCTTT. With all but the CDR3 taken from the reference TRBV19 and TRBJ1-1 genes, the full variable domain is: DGGITQSPKYLFRKEGQNVTLSCEQNLNHDAMYWYRQDPGQGLRLIYYSQIVNDFQKGDIAEGYSVSREKKESFPLTVTSAQKNPTAFYLCASSSRRQTNTEAFFGQGTRLTVV.